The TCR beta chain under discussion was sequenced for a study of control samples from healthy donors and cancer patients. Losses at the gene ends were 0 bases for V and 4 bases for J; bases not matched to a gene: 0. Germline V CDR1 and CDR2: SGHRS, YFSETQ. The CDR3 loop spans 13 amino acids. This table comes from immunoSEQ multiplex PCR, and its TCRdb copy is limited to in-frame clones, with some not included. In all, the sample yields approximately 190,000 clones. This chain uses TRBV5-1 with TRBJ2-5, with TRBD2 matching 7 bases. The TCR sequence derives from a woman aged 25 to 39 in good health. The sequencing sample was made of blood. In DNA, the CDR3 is TGCGCCAGCAGCTTGGCGGGAGGAGAGACCCAGTACTTC. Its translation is CASSLAGGETQYF.